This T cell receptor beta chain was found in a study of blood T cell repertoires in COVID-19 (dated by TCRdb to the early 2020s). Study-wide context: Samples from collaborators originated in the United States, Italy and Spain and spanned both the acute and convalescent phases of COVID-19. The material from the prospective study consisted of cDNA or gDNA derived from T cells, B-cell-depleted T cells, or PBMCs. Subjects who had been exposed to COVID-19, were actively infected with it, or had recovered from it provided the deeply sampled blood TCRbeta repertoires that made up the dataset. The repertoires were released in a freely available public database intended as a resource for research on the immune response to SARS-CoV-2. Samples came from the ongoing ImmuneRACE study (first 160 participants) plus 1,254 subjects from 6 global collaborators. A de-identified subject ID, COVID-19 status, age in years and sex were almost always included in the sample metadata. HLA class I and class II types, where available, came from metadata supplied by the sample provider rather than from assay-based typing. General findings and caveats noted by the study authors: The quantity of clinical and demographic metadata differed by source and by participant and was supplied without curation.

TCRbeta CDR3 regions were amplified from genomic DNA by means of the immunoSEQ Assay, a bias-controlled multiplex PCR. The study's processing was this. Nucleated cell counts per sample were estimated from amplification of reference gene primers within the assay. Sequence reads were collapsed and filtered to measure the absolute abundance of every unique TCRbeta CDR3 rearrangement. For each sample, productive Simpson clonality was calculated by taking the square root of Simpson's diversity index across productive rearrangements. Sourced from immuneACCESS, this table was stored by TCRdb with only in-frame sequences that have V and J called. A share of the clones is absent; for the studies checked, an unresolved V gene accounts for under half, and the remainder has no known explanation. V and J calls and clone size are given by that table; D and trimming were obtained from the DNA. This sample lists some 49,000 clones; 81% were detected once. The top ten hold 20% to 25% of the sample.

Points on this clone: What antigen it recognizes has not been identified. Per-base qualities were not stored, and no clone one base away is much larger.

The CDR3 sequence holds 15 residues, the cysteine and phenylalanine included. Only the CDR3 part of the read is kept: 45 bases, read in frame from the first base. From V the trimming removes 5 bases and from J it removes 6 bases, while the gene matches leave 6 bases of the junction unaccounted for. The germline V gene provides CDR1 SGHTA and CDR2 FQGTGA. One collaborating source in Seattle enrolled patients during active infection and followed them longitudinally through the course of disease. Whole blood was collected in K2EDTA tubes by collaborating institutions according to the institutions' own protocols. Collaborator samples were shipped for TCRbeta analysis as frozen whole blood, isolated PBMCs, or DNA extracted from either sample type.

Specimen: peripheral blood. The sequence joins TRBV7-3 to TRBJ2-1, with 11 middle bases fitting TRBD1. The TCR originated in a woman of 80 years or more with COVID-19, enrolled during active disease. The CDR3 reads CASSLQGTGGNEQFF. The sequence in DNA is TGTGCCAGCAGCCTCCAAGGGACAGGGGGCAATGAGCAGTTCTTC.